The 9 T cell receptor beta chains below all came from one sample that was sequenced in a study of control samples from healthy donors and cancer patients. The repertoire was sequenced with immunoSEQ multiplex PCR; TCRdb's copy has only in-frame clones and lacks some. Of some 70,000 clones listed, approximately 88% are singletons. The sequenced sample was PBMCs. Every receptor here comes from a woman in her 50s with lung cancer.

V gene TRBV11-2 combines with J gene TRBJ1-4, with D unclear. V shed 1 base and J shed 7 bases, with 13 bases lying between them. This CDR3 has 15 residues. The germline CDR1 and CDR2 sequences are SGHAT and FQNNGV. The CDR3 DNA sequence: TGTGCCAGCAGCTTAGTGGGAGCGCGTTCTGAAAAACTGTTTTTT. It translates to CASSLVGARSEKLFF. The whole variable domain, remainder taken from reference TRBV11-2 and TRBJ1-4, is EAGVAQSPRYKIIEKRQSVAFWCNPISGHATLYWYQQILGQGPKLLIQFQNNGVVDDSQLPKDRFSAERLKGVDSTLKIQPAKLEDSAVYLCASSLVGARSEKLFFGSGTQLSVL.

This chain links TRBV6-1 with TRBJ1-1; D may be TRBD1 (5 bases). The CDR3 sequence is 16 residues long. With 3 bases removed from V and 6 bases from J, the gap between germline ends came to 20 bases. Germline V gene data show CDR1 as MNHNS and CDR2 as SASEGT. The CDR3 nucleotides read TGTGCCAGCAGTGACCTACAACGGGACGGGGAGGCTGAAGCTTTCTTT. Protein product: CASSDLQRDGEAEAFF.

V usage is TRBV7-3 and J usage is TRBJ2-1, with a weak D call TRBD2 (7 bases). The V end lost 5 bases, the J end lost 7 bases, and 15 bases lay between the germline ends. This CDR3 region has 14 residues. Germline values: CDR1 SGHTA, CDR2 FQGTGA. The CDR3, as DNA: TGTGCCAGCAGCGATAAGGGGGGGCGGAATGAGCAGTTCTTC. This encodes CASSDKGGRNEQFF.

A single count supports this clone. The gene calls are TRBV19 and TRBJ1-3; D not resolved. This CDR3 spans 13 amino acids. Germline CDR1 reads LNHDA; CDR2 reads SQIVND (reference sequence). Trimming shortened V by 5 bases and J by 4 bases, and 9 bases separated the two germline ends. The CDR3 here is CASSGKGGNTIYF. Here the CDR3 DNA reads TGTGCCAGTAGTGGGAAAGGAGGAAACACCATATATTTT.

The chain joins TRBV27 to TRBJ1-5; D unresolved. This CDR3 is 15 amino acids long. Germline lookup yields CDR1 MNHEY and CDR2 SMNVEV (reference sequence). Trimming stripped 3 bases from V and 9 bases from J, with 18 bases between. CDR3 nucleotides: TGTGCCAGCAGTTTTGACTCTAGGCTGGGGATGCCCCAGCATTTT. Its translation is CASSFDSRLGMPQHF.

The count of this clone is one. The chain combines TRBV28 with TRBJ2-2, with D unclear. Germline CDR1 and CDR2: MDHEN and SYDVKM. The length of the CDR3 is 14 residues. The V end lost 6 bases, the J end lost 3 bases, and 11 bases lay between the germline ends. In nucleotides, the CDR3 is TGTGCCAGCAGACCCTCCAGAGACACCGGGGAGCTGTTTTTT. Its translation: CASRPSRDTGELFF.

The chain couples TRBV6-5 to TRBJ1-1; D is uncertain. CDR1 MNHEY and CDR2 SVGAGI come from the germline V gene. V dropped 7 bases and J dropped 0 bases, with 12 bases sitting between them. The CDR3 extends over 14 amino acids. DNA for the CDR3: TGTGCCAGCACGTGGGGAATCATGAACACTGAAGCTTTCTTT. Residues: CASTWGIMNTEAFF.

This rearrangement joins TRBV6-5 to TRBJ1-2; D unresolved. The CDR3 is made up of 12 amino acids. Germline CDR1 reads MNHEY; CDR2 reads SVGAGI. V was trimmed by 10 bases and J by 4 bases, leaving 13 bases between them. This CDR3 reads CAIRGLFYGYTF. The CDR3 bases are TGTGCCATTCGTGGACTGTTCTATGGCTACACCTTC.

The CDR3 DNA is TGTGCCAGCAGCCAAGAATCAGGGGGTTACTCACCCCTCCACTTT. This sequence encodes CASSQESGGYSPLHF. The chain employs TRBV3-1 (or the pseudogene TRBV3-2) and TRBJ1-6, with 7 bases identical to TRBD1. The CDR3 is 15 residues long. J gave up 10 bases and V 0 bases, and 6 bases lay outside the gene matches. CDR1 is LGHDT and CDR2 is YNNKEL in the germline V gene (reference sequence).